These 29 T cell receptor beta chains originate from one sample sequenced in a study of shared clonotypes between healthy human individuals. The method was immunoSEQ multiplex PCR; TCRdb's version includes in-frame clones alone and lacks a portion of them. The top ten hold 12% of the sample, which has fewer than 700,000 clones, around 81% seen once. The sample was PBMCs. The receptors originated from a woman aged 40 to 49 in good health. Some clones in this sample may be carry-over from other donors' samples.

The chain carries TRBV5-5 and TRBJ1-2; possible D gene TRBD1, 5 bases. The CDR3 consists of 13 residues. The V gene's germline CDR1 is SGHKS and CDR2 YYEKEE (reference sequence). Trimming removed 5 bases from V and 4 bases from J, with 12 bases in between. The DNA of the CDR3 is TGTGCCAGCAGTTGGGACGGCTTCTATGGCTACACCTTC. As protein: CASSWDGFYGYTF. Complete variable domain (other parts from reference TRBV5-5 and TRBJ1-2): DAGVTQSPTHLIKTRGQQVTLRCSPISGHKSVSWYQQVLGQGPQFIFQYYEKEERGRGNFPDRFSARQFPNYSSELNVNALLLGDSALYLCASSWDGFYGYTFGSGTRLTVV.

This chain connects TRBV28 to TRBJ1-1; D ambiguous. The CDR3 covers 14 residues. V lost 3 bases and J 3 bases, leaving 11 bases between the germline ends. Germline-derived CDR1 and CDR2 are MDHEN and SYDVKM. The CDR3 DNA is TGTGCCAGCAGTTTTGTGGCGGGGTACACTGAAGCTTTCTTT. Residues: CASSFVAGYTEAFF.

The gene calls are TRBV12-5 and TRBJ2-7; D remains ambiguous. From germline, CDR1 is LGHNT and CDR2 FRNRAP. The CDR3 has 14 residues. The V gene lost 4 bases and the J gene lost 5 bases, with 15 bases spanning the gap. The CDR3 region has the DNA TGTGCTAGTGGTTCAGGTACAGCGAGCCACGAGCAGTACTTC. This codes for CASGSGTASHEQYF.

The J gene is TRBJ1-1, the V gene TRBV18; no reliable D call. The CDR3 is 16 amino acids. Per the germline V gene, CDR1 is KGHSH and CDR2 is LQKENI. The germline V and J ends were trimmed by 0 bases and 4 bases, with 15 bases remaining between them. CDR3 amino acids: CASSPPSRGVGTEAFF. The CDR3 DNA reads as TGTGCCAGCTCACCACCGAGTCGCGGGGTTGGCACTGAAGCTTTCTTT.

The chain combines TRBV19 with TRBJ2-7; 8 bases match TRBD2. V shed 3 bases, J shed 3 bases, and the junction held 7 bases outside the gene matches. The CDR3 totals 15 residues. Germline values: CDR1 LNHDA, CDR2 SQIVND (reference sequence). CDR3 nucleotides: TGTGCCAGTAGTATTGGAGGAGCGGGGGTCTACGAGCAGTACTTC. It specifies CASSIGGAGVYEQYF.

The J gene is TRBJ2-6, the V gene TRBV2; D is unclear. CDR3 length: 15 residues. Germline V gives CDR1 SNHLY, CDR2 FYNNEI. With 3 bases removed from V and 3 bases from J, the gap between germline ends came to 9 bases. CDR3: CASSDLPGGANVLTF. Written as DNA, the CDR3 is TGTGCCAGCAGTGACCTACCGGGTGGGGCCAACGTCCTGACTTTC.

This chain uses TRBV5-4 with TRBJ2-7; 7 bases align to TRBD2. This CDR3 spans 15 amino acids. Germline assignment: CDR1 SGHNT and CDR2 YYREEE (reference sequence). The J segment lost 2 bases and the V segment lost 2 bases, leaving 7 bases of the junction unmatched. The CDR3 nucleotides read TGTGCCAGCAGCTTCGGGGGGAGGATCACCTACGAGCAGTACTTC. It encodes CASSFGGRITYEQYF.

The V call is TRBV6-5, the J call TRBJ2-3, with D maybe TRBD1 (6 bases). The CDR3 is made up of 11 amino acids. V was trimmed by 5 bases and J by 10 bases, leaving 10 bases between them. In germline, CDR1 is MNHEY, CDR2 SVGAGI. DNA of the CDR3: TGTGCCAGCAGTCAAGGACAGTCGCAGTATTTT. This gives the protein CASSQGQSQYF.

CDR3 coding DNA: TGTGCCACCAGCAGAGATCAACTAGCGGAGAGAGGAGATACGCAGTATTTT. Residues: CATSRDQLAERGDTQYF. The rearrangement uses TRBV15 and TRBJ2-3; 8 bases are shared with TRBD2. CDR1 is LNHNV, CDR2 YYDKDF, per germline (reference sequence). Unmatched junction bases numbered 10, after V lost 0 bases and J lost 5 bases. This CDR3 has 17 residues.

V and J are TRBV6-1 and TRBJ1-5; maybe TRBD1 (6 bases). The CDR3 contains 14 residues. Trimming shortened V by 6 bases and J by 4 bases, and 13 bases separated the two germline ends. The germline gives CDR1 MNHNS, CDR2 SASEGT. The CDR3: CASSDRTENQPQHF. The CDR3, as DNA: TGTGCCAGCAGCGACAGGACGGAAAATCAGCCCCAGCATTTT.

The sample holds one count of this clone. The rearrangement uses TRBV6-5 and TRBJ1-4, with a possible D match to TRBD1 (6 bases). The CDR3 is made up of 13 amino acids. Looked up from germline, CDR1 is MNHEY and CDR2 is SVGAGI. Trimming cost V 6 bases and J 7 bases, with 12 bases left between them. Written as DNA, the CDR3 is TGTGCCAGCAGATACAGGGAGGTTGAAAAACTGTTTTTT. Amino acids: CASRYREVEKLFF.

The chain carries TRBV29-1 and TRBJ1-3; TRBD1 matches at 8 bases. In germline, CDR1 is SQVTM, CDR2 ANQGSEA. There are 14 residues in the CDR3. Trimming cost V 3 bases and J 2 bases; bases outside gene matches: 3. The CDR3 protein is CSVDSTGAGNTIYF. CDR3 in DNA: TGCAGCGTTGATTCGACAGGGGCTGGAAACACCATATATTTT.

The gene calls are TRBV5-1 and TRBJ1-1; D gene uncertain. CDR3 length: 14 residues. Germline CDR1 SGHRS, CDR2 YFSETQ. Trimming took 4 bases from V and 2 from J, leaving 12 bases between them. The CDR3 region has the DNA TGCGCCAGCAGCATAGAGACGGTTAACACTGAAGCTTTCTTT. Translation: CASSIETVNTEAFF. Supplemented by reference TRBV5-1 and TRBJ1-1, the full variable domain reads KAGVTQTPRYLIKTRGQQVTLSCSPISGHRSVSWYQQTPGQGLQFLFEYFSETQRNKGNFPGRFSGRQFSNSRSEMNVSTLELGDSALYLCASSIETVNTEAFFGQGTRLTVV.

J is TRBJ2-5 and V is TRBV7-2, with D perhaps matching TRBD2 (5 bases). The germline CDR1 and CDR2 sequences are SGHTA and FQGNSA. The CDR3 extends over 14 amino acids. V was clipped by 3 bases and J by 3 bases, with 11 bases between them. CDR3 nucleotide sequence: TGTGCCAGCAGCTTGGTCACGGGGAAAGAGACCCAGTACTTC. This sequence encodes CASSLVTGKETQYF.

The genes are TRBV5-5 and TRBJ2-2; TRBD1 agrees at 7 bases. CDR3 length equals 17 residues. Germline CDR1 SGHKS, CDR2 YYEKEE (reference sequence). Trimming removed 3 bases from V and 6 bases from J; junction bases left unmatched: 14. CDR3 region: CASSYNLQGWFSGELFF. The CDR3 nucleotides are TGTGCCAGCAGCTACAACCTACAGGGGTGGTTTTCCGGGGAGCTGTTTTTT.

This clone was counted at least ten times. V and J are TRBV19 and TRBJ2-5; TRBD2 aligns across 8 bases. Germline V gives CDR1 LNHDA, CDR2 SQIVND (reference sequence). The CDR3 covers 16 residues. Trimming at V came to 5 bases and at J to 2 bases, leaving 10 bases not matched to a gene. The CDR3, as DNA: TGTGCCAGTAGTTATACCGGGGGGGCCGATCAAGAGACCCAGTACTTC. Translated: CASSYTGGADQETQYF.

About this clone itself: A far larger clone is a single base away, which makes a read error likely. Other DNA sequences from this sample encode an identical CDR3 as well. The chain employs TRBV15 and TRBJ2-2; D might be TRBD1 or TRBD2, each matching 6 bases. Germline V gene data show CDR1 as LNHNV and CDR2 as YYDKDF (reference sequence). This CDR3 is 17 amino acids long. CDR3 in amino acids: CATSRDSALGGSGELFF. In DNA form, the CDR3 reads TGTGCCACCAGCAGAGATAGTGCTTTAGGGGGGTCCGGAGAGCTGTTTTTT.

Ten or more counts support this clone. This rearrangement joins TRBV13 to TRBJ1-4, with D perhaps TRBD1 (6 bases). The germline V gene has CDR1 PRHDT and CDR2 FYEKMQ (reference sequence). Trimming shortened V by 2 bases and J by 10 bases, and 8 bases separated the two germline ends. The CDR3 extends over 12 amino acids. The CDR3 reads CASSLLGGKLFF. CDR3 DNA: TGTGCCAGCAGCTTACTAGGGGGAAAACTGTTTTTT.

V gene TRBV7-2 combines with J gene TRBJ2-7; possibly TRBD2 for D (7 bases). V dropped 2 bases and J dropped 4 bases, with 12 bases sitting between them. Germline-derived CDR1 and CDR2 are SGHTA and FQGNSA. The CDR3 is 14 residues long. The CDR3 is CASSLLRGAYEQYF. The CDR3 DNA is TGTGCCAGCAGCTTACTCCGGGGGGCTTACGAGCAGTACTTC.

In this sample, this clone turned up a few times. V is TRBV29-1 and J is TRBJ2-7, with TRBD1 matching over 9 bases. This CDR3 has 12 amino acids. With V trimmed by 3 bases and J by 3 bases, 0 bases remained unmatched. The V gene's germline CDR1 is SQVTM and CDR2 ANQGSEA. CDR3 amino acids: CSVETGGYEQYF. CDR3 bases: TGCAGCGTTGAGACAGGGGGCTACGAGCAGTACTTC.

This clone was seen only a few times. The V gene is TRBV20-1, the J gene TRBJ2-7, with D hard to call. CDR3 size: 11 residues. CDR1 and CDR2 (germline): DFQATT, SNEGSKA (reference sequence). The germline V and J ends were trimmed by 3 bases and 6 bases, with 9 bases remaining between them. CDR3 coding DNA: TGCAGTGCTAGTGCCCAAGCCGAGCAGTACTTC. Residues: CSASAQAEQYF.

This chain uses TRBV4-3 with TRBJ2-1; 7 bases align to TRBD2. The CDR3 contains 15 residues. Germline loops: CDR1 LGHNA, CDR2 YSLEER. V lost 0 bases and J lost 4; bases outside the gene matches: 3. The CDR3 is CASSQDLAEYNEQFF. DNA of the CDR3: TGCGCCAGCAGCCAAGATCTAGCGGAATACAATGAGCAGTTCTTC.

There are a few counts of this clone. The chain is built from TRBV2 and TRBJ1-2, with a weak D call TRBD1 (6 bases). Looked up from germline, CDR1 is SNHLY and CDR2 is FYNNEI. The CDR3 loop spans 13 amino acids. The V end lost 7 bases, the J end lost 12 bases, and 21 bases lay between the germline ends. The CDR3 DNA reads as TGTGCCAGCACCCCTGGGGGGGGCGTTGGGGACACCTTC. Encoded protein: CASTPGGGVGDTF.

CDR3 coding DNA: TGTGCCAGCAGGCCGGGACTAGCGGGAGAGGAGCAGTACTTC. The encoded protein is CASRPGLAGEEQYF. This chain connects TRBV28 to TRBJ2-7, with 14 bases that match TRBD2. After removal of 6 bases from V and 7 bases from J, the junction contained 5 bases not matched to a gene. There are 14 residues in the CDR3. The germline V gene encodes CDR1 MDHEN and CDR2 SYDVKM.

This rearrangement joins TRBV5-4 to TRBJ2-7; unclear D gene. CDR1 is SGHNT and CDR2 is YYREEE in the germline V gene (reference sequence). This CDR3 region has 14 residues. V was pared by 3 bases and J by 3 bases, with 13 bases between. The DNA for the CDR3 is TGTGCCAGCAGCTCGACCAACAGCTTCTACGAGCAGTACTTC. This codes for CASSSTNSFYEQYF.

The chain recombines TRBV15 with TRBJ2-7, with D perhaps assigned TRBD1 or TRBD2 (5 bases each). The CDR3 has 14 amino acids. V was pared by 5 bases and J by 2 bases, with 13 bases between. Germline assignment: CDR1 LNHNV and CDR2 YYDKDF (reference sequence). This chain's CDR3 is CATSPRDGPYEQYF. In nucleotides, the CDR3 is TGTGCCACCAGCCCACGGGACGGTCCCTACGAGCAGTACTTC.

The V and J genes are TRBV5-1 and TRBJ2-3; D is perhaps TRBD1 (5 bases). V was pared by 2 bases and J by 4 bases, with 11 bases between. The CDR3 loop spans 14 amino acids. Germline CDR1 and CDR2: SGHRS and YFSETQ. The CDR3, as DNA: TGCGCCAGCAGCTTTGCTATCAGGGCAGATACGCAGTATTTT. Protein sequence: CASSFAIRADTQYF.

This clone was counted between two and nine times. The junction departs from the called germline gene at one end, perhaps through a read error. The chain joins TRBV30 to TRBJ2-7; D unresolved. The CDR3 spans 11 residues. Per the germline V gene, CDR1 is GTSNPN and CDR2 is SVGIG (reference sequence). The CDR3 DNA sequence: TGTGCCCGGAGTGGATCCTATGAGCAGTACTTC. Amino acids: CARSGSYEQYF.

In nucleotides, the CDR3 is TGTGCCAGCAGCCAAGAAGAAATGAGGGGGCATCAGCCCCAGCATTTT. Residues: CASSQEEMRGHQPQHF. The chain joins TRBV4-2 to TRBJ1-5; 7 positions agree with TRBD1. Germline assignment: CDR1 LGHNA and CDR2 YNFKEQ. The CDR3 has 16 residues. Germline trimming cut 0 bases from V and 5 bases from J; bases unmatched to any gene: 7.